Below are 3 T cell receptor beta chains sequenced from a single sample in a study of blood T cell repertoires in COVID-19. TCRdb's copy holds only in-frame clones and misses some; the assay was immunoSEQ multiplex PCR. The sample shows about 64,000 clones, approximately 85% of them seen only once. Sequencing input: peripheral blood. The receptors shown here come from a woman aged 55-70 years with COVID-19, enrolled during active disease.

Concerning this clone: The junction and the germline gene differ at one end; a read error may be behind it. The chain recombines TRBV30 with TRBJ2-3, with 12 bases lining up with TRBD1. This CDR3 comprises 12 residues. CDR1 and CDR2 (germline): GTSNPN, SVGIG (reference sequence). CDR3 bases: TGTGCCTGGAGTCCAGGGACAGGGGGCCCCTTATTT. It is translated as CAWSPGTGGPLF. Based on the CDR3 plus reference TRBV30 and TRBJ2-3, the full variable domain is SQTIHQWPATLVQPVGSPLSLECTVEGTSNPNLYWYRQAAGRGLQLLFYSVGIGQISSEVPQNLSASRPQDRQFILSSKKLLLSDSGFYLCAWSPGTGGPLFGPGTRLTVL.

This clone appeared a single time. The chain has TRBV6-5 and TRBJ1-6; D not certain. V lost 6 bases and J 4 bases, leaving 10 bases between the germline ends. This CDR3 is built from 14 residues. Germline values: CDR1 MNHEY, CDR2 SVGAGI. DNA of the CDR3: TGTGCCAGCAGCACAGACATGTATAATTCACCCCTCCACTTT. Amino acid sequence: CASSTDMYNSPLHF.

This clone was picked up one time. This sequence joins TRBV9 and TRBJ2-3, with 9 bases that match TRBD1. The germline CDR1 and CDR2 sequences are SGDLS and YYNGEE. CDR3 length: 15 amino acids. V shed 3 bases, J shed 4 bases, and the junction held 6 bases outside the gene matches. Written as DNA, the CDR3 is TGTGCCAGCAGCGGCTGGGACAGGGCGGCAGATACGCAGTATTTT. Translation gives CASSGWDRAADTQYF.